The 24 T cell receptor beta chains reported below all come from one sample, sequenced in a study of T cell responses to AZD1222 COVID-19 vaccine. Assay used: immunoSEQ multiplex PCR; TCRdb lists only in-frame clones, some missing. The table includes 95,000 to 100,000 clones, approximately 84% detected once. The sample in question was peripheral blood, obtained 28 days after the second AZD1222 dose. Source of these receptors: an adult who received the AZD1222 COVID-19 vaccine.

CDR3 region: CASSFYGPNEQYF. Here the CDR3 DNA reads TGTGCCAGCAGTTTCTACGGCCCTAACGAGCAGTACTTC. The gene calls are TRBV27 and TRBJ2-7; no clear D gene. The CDR3 length is 13 residues. The V gene lost 3 bases and the J gene lost 5 bases, with 11 bases spanning the gap. Germline CDR1 reads MNHEY; CDR2 reads SMNVEV (reference sequence).

The chain is built from TRBV6-1 and TRBJ2-3, with 9 bases lining up with TRBD2. The CDR3 is 16 amino acids. The germline gives CDR1 MNHNS, CDR2 SASEGT. Trimming cost V 1 base and J 6 bases; bases outside gene matches: 8. The CDR3 bases are TGTGCCAGCAGTGAAGAGAGGCTAGCGGGGCCTGATACGCAGTATTTT. As protein: CASSEERLAGPDTQYF.

Note on this clone: Other DNA sequences within the sample encode an identical CDR3. This chain connects TRBV5-1 to TRBJ1-1; D might be TRBD1 (5 bases). This CDR3 is built from 13 residues. Germline-derived CDR1 and CDR2 are SGHRS and YFSETQ. V lost 2 bases and J lost 1, with 6 bases in between. The DNA of the CDR3 is TGCGCCAGCAGCTTAACAGGGAACACTGAAGCTTTCTTT. As protein: CASSLTGNTEAFF.

In this sample, this clone turned up once. The rearrangement joins TRBV11-3 to TRBJ1-2; D is unresolved. The CDR3 consists of 14 residues. The V and J ends lost 0 bases and 1 base respectively, with 6 bases between them. CDR1 is SGHNT and CDR2 is YENEEA in the germline V gene. CDR3 DNA sequence: TGTGCCAGCAGCTTAGACACTGGTAACTATGGCTACACCTTC. This sequence encodes CASSLDTGNYGYTF.

V is TRBV10-1 and J is TRBJ1-6; D not certain. V lost 4 bases to trimming and J lost 8 bases, with 12 bases between them. Germline CDR1 is WNHNN and CDR2 is SYGVQD (reference sequence). CDR3 length: 14 residues. The CDR3 spells CASSVGSTDSPLHF. The CDR3 nucleotides read TGCGCCAGCAGTGTGGGCAGTACGGATTCACCCCTCCACTTT.

The chain employs TRBV6-4 and TRBJ2-3; 11 bases map to TRBD2. CDR1 and CDR2 from the germline V gene are MRHNA and SNTAGT. The CDR3 runs to 16 residues. Trimming removed 6 bases from V and 4 bases from J; junction bases left unmatched: 9. This chain's CDR3 is CASSRDASGGSDTQYF. The CDR3 region has the DNA TGTGCCAGCAGCCGGGACGCTAGCGGGGGGTCAGATACGCAGTATTTT.

This chain joins TRBV18 and TRBJ1-4, with D tentatively TRBD1 (5 bases). The germline CDR1 and CDR2 sequences are KGHSH and LQKENI. Trimming cost V 1 base and J 4 bases, with 10 bases left between them. The length of the CDR3 is 15 residues. In DNA, the CDR3 is TGTGCCAGCTCACCACTCGAGGGGCATAATGAAAAACTGTTTTTT. This gives the protein CASSPLEGHNEKLFF. Full variable domain (rest looked up from reference TRBV18 and TRBJ1-4): NAGVMQNPRHLVRRRGQEARLRCSPMKGHSHVYWYRQLPEEGLKFMVYLQKENIIDESGMPKERFSAEFPKEGPSILRIQQVVRGDSAAYFCASSPLEGHNEKLFFGSGTQLSVL.

V is TRBV18 and J is TRBJ2-5; perhaps TRBD1 as D (6 bases). The CDR3 length is 13 residues. Trimming shortened V by 4 bases and J by 3 bases, and 9 bases separated the two germline ends. Germline values: CDR1 KGHSH, CDR2 LQKENI. The CDR3 region is CASSLNREETQYF. In DNA, the CDR3 is TGTGCCAGCTCACTCAACAGGGAAGAGACCCAGTACTTC.

The J gene is TRBJ2-7, the V gene TRBV5-1; TRBD1 agrees at 7 bases. Trimming removed 0 bases from V and 3 bases from J; junction bases left unmatched: 3. Germline assignment: CDR1 SGHRS and CDR2 YFSETQ. CDR3 length: 14 amino acids. The CDR3 nucleotides are TGCGCCAGCAGCTTGGCACAGGGGTTCTACGAGCAGTACTTC. The encoded protein is CASSLAQGFYEQYF. The full variable domain, its missing parts supplied by reference TRBV5-1 and TRBJ2-7, is KAGVTQTPRYLIKTRGQQVTLSCSPISGHRSVSWYQQTPGQGLQFLFEYFSETQRNKGNFPGRFSGRQFSNSRSEMNVSTLELGDSALYLCASSLAQGFYEQYFGPGTRLTVT.

The chain employs TRBV3-1 (or the pseudogene TRBV3-2) and TRBJ1-1, with D perhaps TRBD1 (5 bases). The CDR3 consists of 13 residues. CDR1 and CDR2 from the germline V gene are LGHDT and YNNKEL (reference sequence). V was shortened by 1 base and J by 5 bases, with 8 bases between the two germline ends. Written as DNA, the CDR3 is TGTGCCAGCAGCCAAGTGGAGGGGACTGAAGCTTTCTTT. Protein sequence: CASSQVEGTEAFF.

This chain connects TRBV6-5 to TRBJ1-2, with D unclear. V lost 0 bases, J lost 4 bases, and 9 bases lay in between. CDR1 and CDR2 (germline): MNHEY, SVGAGI. CDR3 length: 14 amino acids. CDR3 sequence: CASSYSETSYGYTF. The DNA of the CDR3 is TGTGCCAGCAGTTACTCTGAGACGTCCTATGGCTACACCTTC.

This chain connects TRBV7-6 to TRBJ2-7; tentative D call: TRBD2 (6 bases). This CDR3 has 16 amino acids. CDR1 is SGHVS, CDR2 FNYEAQ, per germline. The ends were cut back, 4 bases at V and 2 bases at J, with 18 bases in the middle. The CDR3 bases are TGTGCCAGCAGCTCTACCACCGCCGGGGAGGCCTACGAGCAGTACTTC. It codes for CASSSTTAGEAYEQYF.

This sequence joins TRBV27 and TRBJ1-1; the D gene is possibly TRBD1 (6 bases). V was shortened by 5 bases and J by 0 bases, with 16 bases between the two germline ends. The CDR3 extends over 16 amino acids. Germline V gives CDR1 MNHEY, CDR2 SMNVEV (reference sequence). The CDR3 coding sequence is TGTGCCAGCAGTCCACGATACCAGGGGATGAACACTGAAGCTTTCTTT. The encoded protein is CASSPRYQGMNTEAFF.

The J gene is TRBJ1-1, the V gene TRBV19; TRBD1 aligns across 12 bases. V trimming: 1 base; J trimming: 5 bases; junction bases outside the gene matches: 5. Per germline, CDR1 LNHDA and CDR2 SQIVND (reference sequence). The CDR3 runs 16 residues. Written as DNA, the CDR3 is TGTGCCAGTAGTATAGCGGGGACAGGGGGCAGGACTGAAGCTTTCTTT. Its protein product is CASSIAGTGGRTEAFF.

The chain recombines TRBV6-5 with TRBJ1-2, with no clear D. V was cut by 0 bases and J by 4 bases, with 6 bases left in between. The germline CDR1 and CDR2 sequences are MNHEY and SVGAGI. CDR3 length: 13 amino acids. CDR3 sequence reads: CASSYSELYGYTF. For the CDR3, the DNA is TGTGCCAGCAGTTACTCTGAACTCTATGGCTACACCTTC.

V gene TRBV21-1 combines with J gene TRBJ2-1; the table's D call TRBD2 went unverified against the DNA. TRBV21-1 counts as a pseudogene. The CDR3 is 19 amino acids. In nucleotides, the CDR3 is TGTGCCAGCAGCAAAGGGGCAAGCGGGAGAGGTTCGGGTTACAATGAGCAGTTCTTC. This encodes CASSKGASGRGSGYNEQFF.

The chain is built from TRBV7-9 and TRBJ2-2; TRBD2 aligns across 7 bases. J gave up 0 bases and V 0 bases, and 10 bases lay outside the gene matches. Germline CDR1 is SEHNR and CDR2 is FQNEAQ (reference sequence). The CDR3 sequence is 19 residues long. CDR3 sequence reads: CASSLAGTGGYANTGELFF. The DNA of the CDR3 is TGTGCCAGCAGCTTAGCGGGCACGGGAGGATATGCGAACACCGGGGAGCTGTTTTTT.

V gene TRBV9 combines with J gene TRBJ2-1; 10 bases align to TRBD2. This CDR3 spans 19 amino acids. Germline CDR1 and CDR2: SGDLS and YYNGEE. V dropped 4 bases and J dropped 0; count of bases not matched to a gene: 13. This chain's CDR3 is CASSPGVAGGYSSYNEQFF. The CDR3 DNA is TGTGCCAGCAGCCCGGGGGTAGCGGGGGGTTATAGCTCCTACAATGAGCAGTTCTTC.

The chain has TRBV10-3 and TRBJ1-1; 9 bases fit TRBD1. Germline trimming cut 10 bases from V and 5 bases from J; bases unmatched to any gene: 14. From germline, CDR1 is ENHRY and CDR2 SYGVKD. CDR3 length equals 15 residues. The chain's CDR3 is CATQSRDRDRTEAFF. CDR3 DNA sequence: TGTGCCACCCAATCCCGGGACAGGGATAGAACTGAAGCTTTCTTT.

Comments on this clone: Different DNA sequences within this sample yield the same CDR3. The rearrangement links TRBV5-1 to TRBJ2-3; D gene uncertain. Germline values: CDR1 SGHRS, CDR2 YFSETQ. The CDR3 contains 13 residues. Trimming removed 0 bases from V and 1 base from J, with 3 bases in between. In DNA form, the CDR3 reads TGCGCCAGCAGCTTGGATGGCACAGATACGCAGTATTTT. It encodes CASSLDGTDTQYF.

This clone was observed once. The chain is built from TRBV5-1 and TRBJ1-6, with D perhaps matching TRBD1 (5 bases). This CDR3 spans 16 amino acids. Germline V gene data show CDR1 as SGHRS and CDR2 as YFSETQ. V shed 4 bases and J shed 9 bases, with 20 bases lying between them. Here the CDR3 DNA reads TGCGCCAGCAGCGCAGGGATCGGGACGGTGAGTTCACCCCTCCACTTT. It codes for CASSAGIGTVSSPLHF.

The CDR3 nucleotides are TGTGCCAGCAGCTTAACCGGGACAGGGATCTACAATGAGCAGTTCTTC. It encodes CASSLTGTGIYNEQFF. The chain has TRBV7-2 and TRBJ2-1; TRBD1 matches at 9 bases. This CDR3 is built from 16 residues. The V gene end was trimmed by 2 bases and the J gene end by 3 bases; junction bases not matched to a gene: 5. CDR1 is SGHTA, CDR2 FQGNSA, per germline.

The gene calls are TRBV20-1 and TRBJ1-4; TRBD1 matches 9 bases. The V and J ends lost 3 bases and 8 bases, in that order; junction bases with no gene match: 4. The CDR3 length is 13 residues. The V gene's germline CDR1 is DFQATT and CDR2 SNEGSKA (reference sequence). The CDR3 reads CSASTGGQEKLFF. Here the CDR3 DNA reads TGCAGTGCTAGTACAGGGGGCCAAGAAAAACTGTTTTTT.

The genes are TRBV7-9 and TRBJ2-5; D gene uncertain. The germline gives CDR1 SEHNR, CDR2 FQNEAQ (reference sequence). The ends were cut back, 6 bases at V and 4 bases at J, with 15 bases in the middle. This CDR3 has 14 residues. Here the CDR3 reads CASRQGPLGETQYF. CDR3 DNA: TGTGCCAGCAGGCAAGGCCCCTTGGGAGAGACCCAGTACTTC.